This T cell receptor beta chain was identified in a study of T cells in Graves' hyperthyroidism and ophthalmopathy (dated by TCRdb to between 2018 and 2021). Regarding the research as a whole: Peripheral blood was collected at initial diagnosis, before any treatment. To identify distinguishing TCR V-J signatures, a discovery cohort of roughly 100 patients was used, comprising 40 to 45 with Graves' ophthalmopathy and some 60 with stable Graves' hyperthyroidism. Prospective prediction of ophthalmopathy was tested in an independent validation cohort of some 19 hyperthyroidism patients and around 16 patients who later progressed to ophthalmopathy. The roughly 100 discovery patients were randomly divided into training and test sets at a 7:3 ratio. The study also compared thyroid tissue and blood T-cell repertoires from over 5 Graves' hyperthyroidism patients. Following sampling, methimazole starting at 30 mg daily was given to hyperthyroidism patients, and high-dose intravenous methylprednisolone was given to ophthalmopathy patients. The paper reports TCR Vbeta CDR3 sequencing of some 140 peripheral blood samples: 40 to 45 ophthalmopathy, over 70 hyperthyroidism and approximately 17 progressor patients.

Findings and caveats that apply to the study as a whole: Sample size was not statistically predetermined, and investigators were not blinded to group allocation. Ophthalmopathy was separated from stable hyperthyroidism by a 13 V-J signature model, with about 88% sensitivity and 81% to 83% specificity obtained in cross-validation and 80%/75% obtained in testing. Blood samples also contained most of the expanded thyroid clonotypes (frequency above 0.001), which suggests that blood repertoires may reflect thyroid immune responses. In validation, the model predicted progression to ophthalmopathy a median of around 6.5 months before onset, with over 55% sensitivity and 72.22% specificity.

Stable Graves' hyperthyroidism was defined as the absence of progression to ophthalmopathy over 18 months of follow-up. Hyperthyroidism patients were aged 18 to 65 years and newly diagnosed, with disease duration of less than 2 months. The study excluded patients with uncontrolled infections, other autoimmune diseases, pregnancy or lactation. Clinical symptoms, serum thyroxine and TRAb, thyroid ultrasound, and orbital computed tomography formed the basis for the diagnoses. Ficoll-Paque density gradient centrifugation was used to isolate PBMCs from around 10 ml of fresh peripheral blood. Total RNA was extracted with Trizol reagent, and quality was checked on an Agilent 2100 Bioanalyzer. As for this clonotype: The clone's antigen remains unknown. No clone much larger than this one lies a single base away; base qualities are absent.

From a lookup of the germline V gene, CDR1 and CDR2 are MNHNS and SASEGT. Measured from the cysteine to the phenylalanine, the CDR3 is 15 residues long. The CDR3 DNA has 45 bases and is translated from base 1. Germline trimming amounts to 7 bases on V and 2 bases on J, with 10 as the count of junction bases outside the gene matches. The TCR beta CDR3 regions were amplified from the RNA transcripts. The first round of RT-PCR for the TCR CDR3 was performed with the HTBI primer set and the Qiagen OneStep RT-PCR kit. The libraries were constructed in a second round of multiplex PCR and then size-selected and purified. Libraries were sequenced paired-end with 100 bp reads on an Illumina HiSeq2000. The original pipeline was this. SOAPnuke was used to process the raw data, with reads discarded if the reads contained adapters or uncalled bases, had a mean Phred below 15, or lacked an exact constant-primer or identifier match. High-quality paired reads were merged using COPE v1.2.5, and each unique nucleotide sequence was defined as a clonotype. MiTCR v1.1 was used to align clonotypes to the IMGT TRBV, TRBD and TRBJ reference segments. The analysis was restricted to V-J combinations with a frequency above 0.0001, which together covered 99% to 99.2% of the repertoires. The TCS score was defined as the ratio of F50 (clonal expansion) to E x V (chaos), calculated using BLOSUM62-based TCRdist between CDR3 peptides within each V-J. Welch's t-statistics and random forest reduced roughly 530 V-J features to 13, which were used in a naive Bayes classifier (R e1071). The public reads were reanalyzed by TCRdb: fastp trimming at Q25, MiXCR alignment, in-frame beta chains only. One record per CDR3 amino acid sequence lists the most common genes and DNA. TCRdb, not the original authors, processed these V and J calls. The sample yields approximately 480,000 distinct CDR3 sequences; less than 25% were counted once. The ten largest clones take up less than 30% of the sample.

This clonotype originated in a man aged 18-30 years with Graves' hyperthyroidism. Specimen: blood. Rearrangement joined TRBV6-1 to TRBJ1-1, with 7 central nucleotides matching TRBD1. The DNA is TGTGCCAGCACCCGGACAGGACCAGCTAACACTGAAGCTTTCTTT. Its translation is CASTRTGPANTEAFF.